The 15 T cell receptor beta chains presented below share a single source sample, sequenced in a study of CXCR4 blockade with PD-1 therapy in pancreatic cancer. The assay was immunoSEQ multiplex PCR, and TCRdb's table has in-frame clones only and misses some. Here the sample spans about 3,000 clones, approximately 38% being singletons. Source material: tumor tissue. The receptors derive from a human donor with pancreatic ductal adenocarcinoma.

This clone occurred a few times. The chain couples TRBV27 to TRBJ2-2; TRBD1 is a possible D gene (6 bases). CDR1 is MNHEY and CDR2 is SMNVEV in the germline V gene (reference sequence). Trimming cost V 5 bases and J 6 bases, with 16 bases left between them. The CDR3 has 15 residues. The CDR3 is CASSKLQGMAGELFF. As DNA, the CDR3 is TGTGCCAGCAGTAAATTACAGGGAATGGCCGGGGAGCTGTTTTTT.

This clone occurred a few times. V usage is TRBV6-8 and J usage is TRBJ2-7; D remains ambiguous. The CDR3 length is 13 residues. Germline V gives CDR1 MNHGY, CDR2 SAAAGT. Trimming removed 5 bases from V and 0 bases from J, with 8 bases in between. The CDR3 loop reads CASSVTASYEQYF. The CDR3 DNA reads TGTGCCAGCAGTGTTACAGCCTCCTACGAGCAGTACTTC.

This clone was recorded a few times. This chain links TRBV6-8 with TRBJ2-7; D may match TRBD1 or TRBD2 (5 bases each). Trimming pared 6 bases from V and 2 bases from J, leaving 14 bases between. There are 14 residues in the CDR3. The germline V gene encodes CDR1 MNHGY and CDR2 SAAAGT. The CDR3 DNA reads TGTGCCAGCAGCCCCGACGGGGCGACCTACGAGCAGTACTTC. Amino acids: CASSPDGATYEQYF.

By frequency in the sample, this clone is medium-sized (0.01 to 0.1%). V and J are TRBV28 and TRBJ1-1; tentatively, D is TRBD1 (5 bases). Between the trimmed V and J ends, which lost 6 bases and 5 bases, there was a span of 19 bases. The CDR3 consists of 15 residues. Germline V CDR1 and CDR2: MDHEN, SYDVKM. CDR3 DNA sequence: TGTGCCAGCAGCCCACGGGCAGGGTGGGGGACTGAAGCTTTCTTT. Protein sequence: CASSPRAGWGTEAFF.

The chain joins TRBV6-7 to TRBJ2-7; D ambiguous. TRBV6-7 is sorted into the ORF group, with uncertain function. V was clipped by 6 bases and J by 2 bases, with 14 bases between them. The CDR3 runs 14 residues. CDR3: CASSILRYPYEQYF. The CDR3, as DNA: TGTGCCAGCAGCATATTAAGATACCCCTACGAGCAGTACTTC.

By sample fraction, this clone is large (0.1 to 1%). V gene TRBV11-3 combines with J gene TRBJ1-2, with D unresolved. Germline CDR1 reads SGHNT; CDR2 reads YENEEA. V lost 5 bases and J lost 4, with 17 bases in between. This CDR3 region has 15 residues. CDR3 in amino acids: CASSPGAQFLYGYTF. The CDR3 DNA is TGTGCCAGCAGCCCAGGCGCACAGTTCCTCTATGGCTACACCTTC.

This chain joins TRBV23-1 and TRBJ2-1, with a possible D match to TRBD1 (6 bases). TRBV23-1 is an open reading frame, and its role is uncertain. V lost 0 bases and J lost 7, with 10 bases in between. CDR3 length equals 14 residues. CDR3 amino acids: CASSQSTGENEQFF. The DNA for the CDR3 is TGCGCCAGCAGTCAATCGACAGGTGAGAATGAGCAGTTCTTC.

The J gene is TRBJ2-2, the V gene TRBV28; D uncertain. The V end lost 6 bases, the J end lost 5 bases, and 10 bases lay between the germline ends. Germline assignment: CDR1 MDHEN and CDR2 SYDVKM. The CDR3 runs 13 residues. This chain's CDR3 is CASSRSDTGELFF. CDR3 sequence (DNA): TGTGCCAGCAGCAGGAGCGATACCGGGGAGCTGTTTTTT.

This clone was seen a handful of times. This chain joins TRBV28 and TRBJ1-2; D may be TRBD1 (6 bases). There are 14 residues in the CDR3. CDR1 MDHEN and CDR2 SYDVKM come from the germline V gene. Trimming took 6 bases from V and 0 from J, leaving 11 bases between them. The CDR3 DNA sequence: TGTGCCAGCAGGGACGGACAGACTAACTATGGCTACACCTTC. Its translation: CASRDGQTNYGYTF.

This clone was seen only a few times. This rearrangement joins TRBV11-3 to TRBJ2-5, with TRBD2 identical over 14 bases. This CDR3 spans 16 amino acids. The trim removed 3 bases at V and 2 bases at J, leaving 2 bases unmatched. Germline lookup yields CDR1 SGHNT and CDR2 YENEEA. The CDR3 reads CASSFGTSGGQETQYF. The CDR3 nucleotides read TGTGCCAGCAGCTTCGGGACTAGCGGGGGTCAAGAGACCCAGTACTTC.

The V and J genes are TRBV30 and TRBJ2-2; D may match TRBD1 or TRBD2 (5 bases each). This CDR3 region has 16 residues. Germline values: CDR1 GTSNPN, CDR2 SVGIG (reference sequence). Trimming stripped 5 bases from V and 5 bases from J, with 21 bases between. The CDR3 nucleotides read TGTGCCTGGCGGGGCGGGCAGTCCACTCGAACCGGGGAGCTGTTTTTT. The encoded protein is CAWRGGQSTRTGELFF.

The table lists this clone with a few counts. This rearrangement joins TRBV6-8 to TRBJ2-3; 8 bases map to TRBD1. The V gene end was trimmed by 5 bases and the J gene end by 1 base; junction bases not matched to a gene: 8. Looked up from germline, CDR1 is MNHGY and CDR2 is SAAAGT. This CDR3 is built from 16 residues. The CDR3: CASSEGVQGGTDTQYF. The DNA for the CDR3 is TGTGCCAGCAGTGAGGGGGTACAGGGGGGCACAGATACGCAGTATTTT.

This clone has a handful of counts. This chain joins TRBV9 and TRBJ1-1; D gene ambiguous. Trimming removed 6 bases at V and 1 base at J, with 7 bases between. There are 12 residues in the CDR3. CDR1 SGDLS and CDR2 YYNGEE come from the germline V gene. CDR3 DNA sequence: TGTGCCAGCACGGCAGGGAACACTGAAGCTTTCTTT. It specifies CASTAGNTEAFF.

About this clone itself: One end of the junction does not line up with germline, which may come from a read error. The CDR3 sequence is CASSLITVQKTQYF. CDR3 nucleotide sequence: TGTGCCAGCAGCTTAATCACCGTCCAAAAGACCCAGTACTTC. The chain uses TRBV11-3 and TRBJ2-5; no clear D gene. This CDR3 spans 14 amino acids. CDR1 and CDR2 from the germline V gene are SGHNT and YENEEA. The whole variable domain, filled in from reference TRBV11-3 and TRBJ2-5, reads EAGVVQSPRYKIIEKKQPVAFWCNPISGHNTLYWYLQNLGQGPELLIRYENEEAVDDSQLPKDRFSAERLKGVDSTLKIQPAELGDSAVYLCASSLITVQKTQYFGPGTRLLVL.

This sequence joins TRBV4-1 and TRBJ2-2, with 7 bases matching TRBD1. V gave up 10 bases and J gave up 1 base; unmatched junction bases: 6. Germline V gene lookup returns CDR1 MGHRA and CDR2 YSYEKL. The CDR3 loop spans 14 amino acids. The CDR3 bases are TGCGCCACCCGGGACAGCGTGAACACCGGGGAGCTGTTTTTT. It is translated as CATRDSVNTGELFF.